This T cell receptor beta chain is from a study of blood T cell repertoires in COVID-19. Overall study context: T cells, B-cell-depleted T cells, or PBMCs provided the cDNA or gDNA that served as material.

Germline trimming cut 3 bases from V and 4 bases from J; bases unmatched to any gene: 4. This CDR3 comprises 15 residues. In germline, CDR1 is LNHNV, CDR2 YYDKDF (reference sequence). The assay was immunoSEQ multiplex PCR, and TCRdb's table has in-frame clones only and misses some. The sample lists hundreds of thousands of clones; around 90% were seen once. The chain links TRBV15 to TRBJ1-5; 9 positions agree with TRBD1. The sequenced sample consisted of PBMCs or T cells enriched from blood (not recorded which). The clonotype originates from a man in his fifties or sixties who had been exposed to COVID-19. The CDR3 nucleotides read TGTGCCACCAGCAGGCCGGGACAGGGTAATCAGCCCCAGCATTTT. Encoded protein: CATSRPGQGNQPQHF.